A selection of T cell receptor beta chains follows, all from one sample in a study of blood T cell repertoires in COVID-19. The repertoire was sequenced with immunoSEQ multiplex PCR; TCRdb's copy has only in-frame clones and lacks some. The table lists roughly 320,000 clones, under 90% of them singletons. Material: PBMCs or T cells enriched from blood (not recorded which). The source is a man aged 25 to 40 who had recovered from COVID-19. Each CDR3 is given with its conserved first and last residue. The D gene is left open where the match is weak.

13	TRBV6-5	TRBJ1-5	-	CASTAGGNQPQHF
15	TRBV5-1	TRBJ2-1	TRBD2	CASRKLAGGPVEQFF
16	TRBV2	TRBJ1-5	-	CASSTASPGGNQPQHF
16	TRBV3-1/TRBV3-2	TRBJ1-2	TRBD1	CASSRVGTGVNYGYTF
12	TRBV12-3/TRBV12-4	TRBJ1-1	-	CASSLAGGPAFF
11	TRBV20-1	TRBJ1-1	TRBD1	CSGQGATEAFF
16	TRBV13	TRBJ2-5	TRBD2	CASSRGGLAAQETQYF
11	TRBV7-2	TRBJ1-3	-	CASSLGDTIYF
16	TRBV11-1	TRBJ2-3	TRBD2	CASSLLSSGSTDTQYF
14	TRBV5-1	TRBJ1-5	-	CASSLDSTNQPQHF
17	TRBV4-1	TRBJ2-3	-	CASSPQGPTRGTDTQYF
16	TRBV28	TRBJ2-3	-	CASSSHSPVYGIAQYF
18	TRBV6-1	TRBJ1-2	TRBD1	CASSEQAGYDRVRDGYTF
15	TRBV6-5	TRBJ2-3	TRBD2	CASRRLAGFTDTQYF
16	TRBV5-1	TRBJ1-2	TRBD1	CASIVRTTGVSDGYTF
16	TRBV3-1/TRBV3-2	TRBJ2-3	TRBD2	CASSRKSGAPTDTQYF
14	TRBV5-8	TRBJ2-5	-	CASSLAQYQETQYF